This T cell receptor (beta chain) was sequenced during a study of monozygotic twins with cystic fibrosis. Study results and caveats: Clonality was generally low (median roughly 0.0095), higher in the most severe patients. In this small cohort, shared CDR3 numbers showed no association with age, concordance or disease severity. Unrelated CF individuals shared fewer identical clonotypes than monozygotic CF twins.

Worth noting for this clone: What it binds is unknown.

The CDR3 loop spans 14 amino acids. Germline CDR1 SGHRS, CDR2 YFSETQ. Between the trimmed V and J ends, which lost 4 bases and 3 bases, there was a span of 14 bases. Sequencing used immunoSEQ multiplex PCR; TCRdb keeps in-frame clones, though not all of them. The sample includes around 27,000 clones, about 96% of them seen just once. Source material: blood. The V and J genes are TRBV5-1 and TRBJ2-7, with a tentative D call TRBD1 (5 bases). This receptor was obtained from a girl aged 2 to 9 with cystic fibrosis. In nucleotides, the CDR3 is TGCGCCAGCAGCCCGCGGACAAATAACTACGAGCAGTACTTC. Translated: CASSPRTNNYEQYF.